This T cell receptor (beta chain) emerged from a study of glioma-infiltrating T cells. Study-wide points: Non-neoplastic patients had below-expected tissue-blood divergence, while all gliomas exceeded expectation. Very few CDR3 sequences were shared between tissue and blood.

TCR alpha and beta CDR3 regions were amplified from RNA using iRepertoire nested multiplex PCR. For one-step reverse transcription and amplification, roughly 95-450 ng of tissue mRNA or PBMC total RNA was used. In TCRdb, the multiplex PCR reads were re-called with MiXCR into one record per CDR3 protein. Of roughly 16,000 distinct CDR3 sequences in the sample, roughly 50% were seen once. This clonotype was detected ten times or more. What it recognizes is unknown. CDR1 is SGHTA, CDR2 FQGNSA, per germline. The ends were cut back, 1 base at V and 5 bases at J, with 9 bases in the middle. The CDR3 consists of 15 residues.

This chain joins TRBV7-2 and TRBJ1-6; D is unresolved. The receptor was derived from a human donor with low-grade glioma or glioblastoma, undergoing nonglioma brain surgery, or in good health (not recorded which). The sample was glioma tissue, nonneoplastic brain tissue, or PBMCs (not recorded which). For the CDR3, the DNA is TGTGCCAGCAGCTTAGGGCTGCCCGATAATTCACCCCTCCACTTT. Translated, it gives CASSLGLPDNSPLHF.